This TCR beta chain stems from a study of blood T cell repertoires in COVID-19. Study as a whole: Italy, Spain and the United States were the sources of the convalescent and acute COVID-19 samples. In each case, the material was cDNA or gDNA derived from T cells, B-cell-depleted T cells, or PBMCs.

The CDR3 spans 13 residues. V was pared by 2 bases and J by 7 bases, with 2 bases of the junction left unmatched. The V gene's germline CDR1 is SGHDT and CDR2 YYEEEE. Original handling: Reference gene primers were amplified, and this amplification served to estimate nucleated cell counts. The table came from immunoSEQ multiplex PCR; TCRdb's copy has only in-frame clones and leaves some out. The DNA gave D and trimming, while V, J and clone size come from that table. The table records 170,000 or so clones, 65% to 90% of them present only once. The sequence was collected from a human donor in a cohort sampled during active COVID-19. The V and J genes are TRBV5-6 and TRBJ1-4; 7 positions agree with TRBD1. Sequenced material: peripheral blood. CDR3 DNA sequence: TGTGCCAGCAGCTTTGGGACAGTTGAAAAACTGTTTTTT. Protein: CASSFGTVEKLFF.